This T cell receptor beta chain was recorded in a study of siplizumab effects on memory and regulatory T cells. The method was immunoSEQ multiplex PCR; TCRdb's version includes in-frame clones alone and lacks a portion of them. Of approximately 110,000 clones listed, 90% to 95% were seen once; the top ten hold under 0.75%. Trimming at V came to 5 bases and at J to 7 bases, leaving 5 bases not matched to a gene. The CDR3 is made up of 12 amino acids. The V gene's germline CDR1 is SGHVS and CDR2 FQNEAQ. Material for sequencing was Tregs sorted from blood. This sequence joins TRBV7-8 and TRBJ2-7; 7 nucleotides line up with TRBD1. This sequence was found in a human donor in good health. The CDR3 loop reads CASSPTGVEQYF. The DNA for the CDR3 is TGTGCCAGCAGCCCTACAGGGGTTGAGCAGTACTTC.